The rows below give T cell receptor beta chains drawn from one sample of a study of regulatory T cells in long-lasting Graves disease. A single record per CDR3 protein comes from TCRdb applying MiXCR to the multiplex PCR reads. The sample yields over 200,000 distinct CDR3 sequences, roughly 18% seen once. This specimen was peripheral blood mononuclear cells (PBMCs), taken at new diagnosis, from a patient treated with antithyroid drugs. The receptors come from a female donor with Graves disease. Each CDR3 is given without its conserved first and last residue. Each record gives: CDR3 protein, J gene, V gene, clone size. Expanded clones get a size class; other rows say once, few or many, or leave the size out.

CDR3: ASSAEGRPSSSPLH
J: TRBJ1-6
V: TRBV19
size: few

CDR3: SASSRTSGGSSYNEQF
J: TRBJ2-1
V: TRBV20-1
size: many

CDR3: AWGTAGHYGYT
J: TRBJ1-2
V: TRBV30
size: NA

CDR3: ASSNLGGRGNYGYT
J: TRBJ1-2
V: TRBV7-2
size: many

CDR3: ASEALGLAGGRETQY
J: TRBJ2-5
V: TRBV28
size: NA

CDR3: ASSPGGEETQY
J: TRBJ2-5
V: TRBV18
size: many

CDR3: ASSMARQGADTQY
J: TRBJ2-3
V: TRBV19
size: many

CDR3: ASSLLGAGGTDTQY
J: TRBJ2-3
V: TRBV27
size: few

CDR3: ASSLAQSRMTYEQY
J: TRBJ2-7
V: TRBV12-3/TRBV12-4
size: NA

CDR3: ASTLGLSTEAF
J: TRBJ1-1
V: TRBV19
size: few

CDR3: ASSEVAKETQY
J: TRBJ2-5
V: TRBV25-1
size: NA

CDR3: ASRAGGGYGYT
J: TRBJ1-2
V: TRBV6-1
size: many

CDR3: ASSYTRSGRAGYEQY
J: TRBJ2-7
V: TRBV6-1
size: NA

CDR3: SVVDRANTEAF
J: TRBJ1-1
V: TRBV29-1
size: many

CDR3: SARDEGQGNEQY
J: TRBJ2-7
V: TRBV20-1
size: many